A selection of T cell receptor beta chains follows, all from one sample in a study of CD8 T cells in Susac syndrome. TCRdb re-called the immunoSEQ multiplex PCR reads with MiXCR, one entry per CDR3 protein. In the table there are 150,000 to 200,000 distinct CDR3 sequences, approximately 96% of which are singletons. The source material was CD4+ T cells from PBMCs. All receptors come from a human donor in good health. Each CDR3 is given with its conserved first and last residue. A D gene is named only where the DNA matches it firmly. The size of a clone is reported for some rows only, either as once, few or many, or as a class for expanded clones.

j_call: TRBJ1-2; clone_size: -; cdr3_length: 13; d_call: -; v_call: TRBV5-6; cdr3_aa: CASGASGVSKPIF; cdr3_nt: TGTGCCAGCGGTGCATCAGGGGTCTCTAAACCCATCTTC
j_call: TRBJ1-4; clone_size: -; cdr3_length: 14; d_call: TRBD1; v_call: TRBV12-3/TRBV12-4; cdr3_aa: CASRDRGGNEKLFF; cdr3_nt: TGTGCCAGCAGAGACAGGGGAGGGAATGAAAAACTGTTTTTT
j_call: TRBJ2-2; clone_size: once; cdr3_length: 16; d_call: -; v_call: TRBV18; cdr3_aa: CASSPPGSGITGELFF; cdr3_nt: TGTGCCAGCTCACCACCGGGATCCGGGATCACCGGGGAGCTGTTTTTT
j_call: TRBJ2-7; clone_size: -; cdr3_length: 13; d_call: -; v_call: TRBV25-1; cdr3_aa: CASRGAASYEQYF; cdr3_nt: TGTGCCAGCAGGGGGGCAGCCTCCTACGAGCAGTACTTC
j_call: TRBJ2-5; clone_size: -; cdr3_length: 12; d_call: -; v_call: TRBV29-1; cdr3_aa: CSVVGYGETQYF; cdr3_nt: TGCAGCGTTGTTGGGTATGGGGAGACCCAGTACTTC
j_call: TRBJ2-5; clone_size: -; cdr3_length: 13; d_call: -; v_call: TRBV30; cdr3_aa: CAWSIGQKETQYF; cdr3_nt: TGTGCCTGGAGTATCGGACAGAAAGAGACCCAGTACTTC
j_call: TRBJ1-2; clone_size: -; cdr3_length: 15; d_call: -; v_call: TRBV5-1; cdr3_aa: CASSSASQGVRGYTF; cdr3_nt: TGCGCCAGCAGCTCGGCCTCGCAGGGCGTGCGTGGCTACACCTTC
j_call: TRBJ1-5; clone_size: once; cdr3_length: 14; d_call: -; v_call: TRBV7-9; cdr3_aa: CASSPGQSSSPQHF; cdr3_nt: TGTGCCAGCAGCCCTGGACAGTCAAGTTCGCCCCAGCATTTT
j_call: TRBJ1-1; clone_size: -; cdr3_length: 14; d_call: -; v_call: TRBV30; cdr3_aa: CAWRELTANTEAFF; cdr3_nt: TGTGCCTGGAGAGAGTTGACAGCGAACACTGAAGCTTTCTTT
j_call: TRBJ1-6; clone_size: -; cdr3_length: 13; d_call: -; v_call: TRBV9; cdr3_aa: CASSVVQNSPLHF; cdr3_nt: TGTGCCAGCAGCGTAGTTCAGAATTCACCCCTCCACTTT
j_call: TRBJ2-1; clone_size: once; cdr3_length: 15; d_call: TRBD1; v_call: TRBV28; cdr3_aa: CASIHGTGGYNEQFF; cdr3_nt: TGTGCCAGCATTCACGGGACAGGGGGCTACAATGAGCAGTTCTTC
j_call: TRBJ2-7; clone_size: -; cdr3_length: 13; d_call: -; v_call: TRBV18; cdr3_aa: CASSPTGRYEQYF; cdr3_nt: TGTGCCAGCTCACCCACAGGGCGTTACGAGCAGTACTTC
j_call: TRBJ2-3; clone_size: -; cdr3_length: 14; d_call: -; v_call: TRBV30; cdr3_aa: CAWIYRAGTDTQYF; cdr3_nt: TGTGCCTGGATTTACAGGGCGGGCACAGATACGCAGTATTTT
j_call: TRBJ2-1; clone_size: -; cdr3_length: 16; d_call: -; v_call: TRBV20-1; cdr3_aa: CSARDTRRGAYNEQFF; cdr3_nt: TGCAGTGCTAGAGATACCAGAAGGGGCGCCTACAATGAGCAGTTCTTC
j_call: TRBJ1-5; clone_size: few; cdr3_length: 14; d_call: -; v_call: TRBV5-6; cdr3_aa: CASSSGNGNQPQHF; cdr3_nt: TGTGCCAGCAGCTCCGGGAATGGCAATCAGCCCCAGCATTTT
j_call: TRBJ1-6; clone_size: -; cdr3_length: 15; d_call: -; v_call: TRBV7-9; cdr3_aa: CASSLQDALDSPLHF; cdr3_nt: TGTGCCAGCAGCTTGCAGGACGCCCTGGATTCACCCCTCCACTTT
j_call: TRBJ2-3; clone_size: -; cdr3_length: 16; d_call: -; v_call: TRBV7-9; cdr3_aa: CASSLAQLGGSDTQYF; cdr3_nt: TGTGCCAGCAGCCTAGCCCAACTAGGAGGCTCCGATACGCAGTATTTT
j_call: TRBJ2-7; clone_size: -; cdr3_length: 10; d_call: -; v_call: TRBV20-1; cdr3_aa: CSAVLSEQYF; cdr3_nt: TGCAGTGCTGTACTAAGCGAGCAGTACTTC
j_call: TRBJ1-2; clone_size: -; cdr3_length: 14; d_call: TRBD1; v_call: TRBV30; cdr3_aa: CAWSVMGQAYGYTF; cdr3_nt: TGTGCCTGGAGTGTGATGGGACAGGCCTATGGCTACACCTTC
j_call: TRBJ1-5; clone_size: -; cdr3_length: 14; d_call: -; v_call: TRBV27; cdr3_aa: CASRMGRHNQPQHF; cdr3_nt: TGTGCCAGCAGGATGGGACGGCACAATCAGCCCCAGCATTTT
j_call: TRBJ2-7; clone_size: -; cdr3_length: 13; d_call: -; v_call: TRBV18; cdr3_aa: CASSPAGNYEQYF; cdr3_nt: TGTGCCAGCTCACCCGCAGGGAACTACGAGCAGTACTTC
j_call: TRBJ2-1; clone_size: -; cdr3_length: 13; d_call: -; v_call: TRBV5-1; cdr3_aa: CASSLEWSNEQFF; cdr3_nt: TGCGCCAGCAGCTTGGAGTGGTCCAATGAGCAGTTCTTC
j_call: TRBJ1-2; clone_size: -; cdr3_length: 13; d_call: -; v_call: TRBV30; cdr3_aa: CAWSVAWGWGYTF; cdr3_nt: TGTGCCTGGAGTGTAGCGTGGGGGTGGGGCTACACCTTC
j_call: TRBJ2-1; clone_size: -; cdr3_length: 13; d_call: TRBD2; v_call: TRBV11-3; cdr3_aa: CASSWRGSNEQFF; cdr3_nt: TGTGCCAGCAGCTGGCGGGGGAGTAATGAGCAGTTCTTC
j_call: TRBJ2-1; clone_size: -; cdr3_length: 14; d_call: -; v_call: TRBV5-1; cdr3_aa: CASSLDGRNNEQFF; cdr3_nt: TGCGCCAGCAGCTTGGACGGCAGAAACAATGAGCAGTTCTTC
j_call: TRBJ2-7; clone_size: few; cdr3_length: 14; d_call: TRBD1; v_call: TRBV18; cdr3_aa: CASSLGQGHYEQYF; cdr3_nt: TGTGCCAGCTCACTGGGACAGGGACACTACGAGCAGTACTTC
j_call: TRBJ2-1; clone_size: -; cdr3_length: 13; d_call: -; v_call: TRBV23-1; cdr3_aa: CASSPSDDNEQFF; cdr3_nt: TGCGCCAGCAGTCCGTCCGATGACAATGAGCAGTTCTTC
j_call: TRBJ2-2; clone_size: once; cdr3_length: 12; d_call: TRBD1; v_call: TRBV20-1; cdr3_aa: CSAQGATGELFF; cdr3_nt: TGCAGTGCCCAGGGGGCCACCGGGGAGCTGTTTTTT
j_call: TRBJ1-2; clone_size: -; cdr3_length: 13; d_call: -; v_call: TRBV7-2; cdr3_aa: CASSPDKNYGYTF; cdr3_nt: TGTGCCAGCAGTCCGGACAAGAACTATGGCTACACCTTC
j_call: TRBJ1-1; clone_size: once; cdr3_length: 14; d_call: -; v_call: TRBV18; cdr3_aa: CASSPGQGRIEAFF; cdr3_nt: TGTGCCAGCTCACCCGGCCAGGGAAGGATTGAAGCTTTCTTT
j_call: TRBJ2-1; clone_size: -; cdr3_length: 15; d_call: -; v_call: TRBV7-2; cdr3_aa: CASSLERAVYNEQFF; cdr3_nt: TGTGCCAGCAGCTTAGAAAGGGCAGTCTACAATGAGCAGTTCTTC
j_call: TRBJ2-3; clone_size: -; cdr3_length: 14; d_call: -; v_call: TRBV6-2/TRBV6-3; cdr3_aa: CASSYYGTTDTQYF; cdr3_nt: TGTGCCAGCAGTTACTATGGGACCACAGATACGCAGTATTTT
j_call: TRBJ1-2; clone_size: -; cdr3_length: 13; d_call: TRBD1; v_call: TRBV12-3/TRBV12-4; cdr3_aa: CASSPDRAAGYTF; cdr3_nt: TGTGCCAGCAGCCCGGACAGGGCGGCCGGCTACACCTTC
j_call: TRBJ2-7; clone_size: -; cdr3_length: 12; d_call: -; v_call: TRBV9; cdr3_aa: CASSVGGDEQYF; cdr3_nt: TGTGCCAGCAGCGTAGGTGGGGACGAGCAGTACTTC
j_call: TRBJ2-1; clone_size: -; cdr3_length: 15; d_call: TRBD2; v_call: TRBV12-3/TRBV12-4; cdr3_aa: CASSSRLAGGIWQFF; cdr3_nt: TGTGCCAGCAGTTCCCGACTAGCGGGGGGAATATGGCAGTTCTTC
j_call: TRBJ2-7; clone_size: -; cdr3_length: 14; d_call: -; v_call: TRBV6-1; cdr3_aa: CASNLNGPGREQYF; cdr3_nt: TGTGCCAGCAACTTAAACGGACCGGGGCGCGAGCAGTACTTC
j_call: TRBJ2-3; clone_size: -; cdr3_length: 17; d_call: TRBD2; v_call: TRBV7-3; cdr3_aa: CASSLATSGGGTDTQYF; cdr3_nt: TGTGCCAGCAGCTTAGCAACTAGCGGGGGGGGCACAGATACGCAGTATTTT
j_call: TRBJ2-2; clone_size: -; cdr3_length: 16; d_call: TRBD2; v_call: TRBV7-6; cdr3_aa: CASSYGTSGEPGELFF; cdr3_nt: TGTGCCAGCAGCTATGGGACTAGCGGGGAACCCGGGGAGCTGTTTTTT
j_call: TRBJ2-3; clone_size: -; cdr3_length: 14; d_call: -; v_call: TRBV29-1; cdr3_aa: CSTAGAASTDTQYF; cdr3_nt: TGCAGCACCGCGGGGGCAGCTAGCACAGATACGCAGTATTTT
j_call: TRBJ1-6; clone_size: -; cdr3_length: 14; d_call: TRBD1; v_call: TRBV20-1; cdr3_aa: CSARATGGNSPLHF; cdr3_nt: TGCAGTGCTAGAGCTACAGGGGGAAATTCACCCCTCCACTTT
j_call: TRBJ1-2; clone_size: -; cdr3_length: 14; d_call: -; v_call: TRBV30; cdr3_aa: CAWSVNTESYGYTF; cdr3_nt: TGTGCCTGGAGTGTAAACACGGAATCTTATGGCTACACCTTC
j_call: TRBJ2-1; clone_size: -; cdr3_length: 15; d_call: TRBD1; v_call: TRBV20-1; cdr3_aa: CSAPPTGVLYNEQFF; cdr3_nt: TGCAGTGCACCGCCTACAGGGGTGCTCTACAATGAGCAGTTCTTC
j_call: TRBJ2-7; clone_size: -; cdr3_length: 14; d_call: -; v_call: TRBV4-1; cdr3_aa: CASSQQPGTYEQYF; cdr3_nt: TGCGCCAGCAGCCAACAGCCAGGTACCTACGAGCAGTACTTC
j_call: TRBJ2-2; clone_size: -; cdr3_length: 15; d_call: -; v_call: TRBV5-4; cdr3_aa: CAGSVQGRLTGELFF; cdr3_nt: TGTGCCGGATCTGTTCAGGGAAGGTTAACCGGGGAGCTGTTTTTT
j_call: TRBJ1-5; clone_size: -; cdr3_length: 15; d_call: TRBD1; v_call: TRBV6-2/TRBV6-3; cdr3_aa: CASSTGQGGDQPQHF; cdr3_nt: TGTGCCAGCAGTACGGGACAGGGCGGAGATCAGCCCCAGCATTTT
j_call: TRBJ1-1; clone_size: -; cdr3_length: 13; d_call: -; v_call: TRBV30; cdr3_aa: CAWTGGPGTKAFF; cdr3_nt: TGTGCCTGGACCGGAGGTCCGGGGACAAAAGCTTTCTTT
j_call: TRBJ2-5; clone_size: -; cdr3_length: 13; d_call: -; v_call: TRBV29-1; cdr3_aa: CSVGGSSGETQYF; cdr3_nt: TGCAGCGTTGGGGGGTCCTCAGGGGAGACCCAGTACTTC
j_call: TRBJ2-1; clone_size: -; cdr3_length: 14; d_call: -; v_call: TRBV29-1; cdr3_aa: CSARETLRGNEQFF; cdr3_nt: TGCAGCGCCCGGGAAACCCTTAGGGGCAATGAGCAGTTCTTC
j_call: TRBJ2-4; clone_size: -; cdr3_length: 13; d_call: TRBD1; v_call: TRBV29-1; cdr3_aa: CSAYQGARDIQYF; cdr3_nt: TGCAGCGCGTATCAGGGGGCTCGGGACATTCAGTACTTC
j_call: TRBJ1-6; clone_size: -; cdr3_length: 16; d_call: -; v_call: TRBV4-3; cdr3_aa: CASSQDDGRGNSPLHF; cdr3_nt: TGCGCCAGCAGCCAAGATGATGGCAGGGGTAATTCACCCCTCCACTTT
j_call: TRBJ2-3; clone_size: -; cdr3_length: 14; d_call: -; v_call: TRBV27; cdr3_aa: CAVSLWGGSDTQYF; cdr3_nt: TGTGCCGTATCACTGTGGGGAGGATCAGATACGCAGTATTTT
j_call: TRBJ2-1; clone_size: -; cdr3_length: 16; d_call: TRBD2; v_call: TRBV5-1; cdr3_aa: CASSSEWLAGGNEQFF; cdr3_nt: TGCGCCAGCAGCTCCGAATGGCTAGCGGGGGGCAATGAGCAGTTCTTC
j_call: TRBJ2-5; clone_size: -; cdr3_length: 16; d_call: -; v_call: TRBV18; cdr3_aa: CASSPPPLSRKETQYF; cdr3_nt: TGTGCCAGCTCACCACCCCCCCTATCAAGGAAAGAGACCCAGTACTTC